Listed below are T cell receptor beta chains from one sample, sequenced in a study of blood T cell repertoires in COVID-19. This table comes from immunoSEQ multiplex PCR, and its TCRdb copy is limited to in-frame clones, with some not included. This sample has around 300,000 clones, with 85% found just once. The specimen sequenced was PBMCs or T cells enriched from blood (not recorded which). All receptors derive from a woman aged 45-59 years who had recovered from COVID-19. CDR3s include the opening cysteine and the closing phenylalanine or tryptophan. The D gene is left open where the match is weak.

d_gene	j_gene	v_gene	len	CDR3aa
TRBD1	TRBJ2-3	TRBV30	14	CAWRLGQETDTQYF
.	TRBJ1-3	TRBV4-3	14	CASSQTGSRNTIYF
TRBD1	TRBJ1-6	TRBV5-4	16	CASRNGQGGRGSPLHF
TRBD1	TRBJ1-5	TRBV7-2	16	CASSLNPTGGGQPQHF
.	TRBJ1-1	TRBV11-2	14	CASSLDLGGTEAFF
.	TRBJ2-2	TRBV9	15	CASSVAGVTTGELFF
TRBD1	TRBJ2-2	TRBV29-1	14	CSVSRTGDTGELFF
.	TRBJ2-3	TRBV3-1/TRBV3-2	14	CASSKGQGGDTQYF
.	TRBJ2-1	TRBV7-2	14	CASSFQGRYNEQFF
TRBD1	TRBJ1-5	TRBV5-8	13	CASSLTGDQPQHF
.	TRBJ2-3	TRBV15	14	CATSRDSSTDTQYF
TRBD1	TRBJ2-7	TRBV6-5	13	CASRAGTDYEQYF
TRBD1	TRBJ1-1	TRBV11-2	16	CASSWGRGNRGLGAFF
TRBD1	TRBJ2-7	TRBV5-1	15	CASSLGPTGENEQYF
.	TRBJ1-6	TRBV6-4	13	CASRASYNSPLHF
.	TRBJ1-1	TRBV2	14	CASSPGRGGTEAFF
.	TRBJ1-6	TRBV2	15	CASSPSDRNNSPLHF